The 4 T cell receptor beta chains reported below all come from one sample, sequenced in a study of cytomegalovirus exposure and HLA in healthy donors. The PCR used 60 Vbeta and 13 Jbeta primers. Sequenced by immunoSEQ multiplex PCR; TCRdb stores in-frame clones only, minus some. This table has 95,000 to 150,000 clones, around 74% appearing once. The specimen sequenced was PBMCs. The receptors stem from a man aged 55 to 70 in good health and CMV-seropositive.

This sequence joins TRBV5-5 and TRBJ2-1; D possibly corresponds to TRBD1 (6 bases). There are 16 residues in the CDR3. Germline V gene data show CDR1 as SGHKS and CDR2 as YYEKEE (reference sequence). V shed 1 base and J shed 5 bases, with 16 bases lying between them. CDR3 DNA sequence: TGTGCCAGCAGCTTGCGAGGGGGTGTTTCTAACAATGAGCAGTTCTTC. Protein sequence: CASSLRGGVSNNEQFF.

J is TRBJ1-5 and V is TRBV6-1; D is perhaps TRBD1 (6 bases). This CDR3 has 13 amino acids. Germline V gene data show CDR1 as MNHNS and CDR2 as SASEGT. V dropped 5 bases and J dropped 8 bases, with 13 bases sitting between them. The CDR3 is CASSRTGFEPQHF. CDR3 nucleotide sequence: TGTGCCAGCAGTAGAACAGGGTTTGAGCCCCAGCATTTT.

The CDR3 coding sequence is TGTGCCAGCAGCTTAGGTCCAGTACAGGAAGCTTTCTTT. Translating it yields CASSLGPVQEAFF. The V gene is TRBV11-2, the J gene TRBJ1-1; D call uncertain. Per germline, CDR1 SGHAT and CDR2 FQNNGV. This CDR3 contains 13 residues. V dropped 1 base and J dropped 8 bases, with 11 bases sitting between them.

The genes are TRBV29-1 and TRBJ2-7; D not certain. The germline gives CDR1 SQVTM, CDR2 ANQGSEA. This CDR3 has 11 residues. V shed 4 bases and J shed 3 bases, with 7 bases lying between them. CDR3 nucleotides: TGCAGCGTTGGGCACCTCTACGAGCAGTACTTC. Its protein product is CSVGHLYEQYF.